The clone carrying this TCR beta chain appeared a single time. Its antigen is unidentified. V lost 7 bases to trimming and J lost 2 bases, with 10 bases between them. CDR1 and CDR2 from the germline V gene are MNHEY and SMNVEV (reference sequence). This CDR3 is built from 13 residues. These data come from a study of early T cells in non-severe SARS-CoV-2 infection. Study-wide results and limits: The matching step, a VDJdb search, favored anti-spike CD8 responses and missed private and CD4 specificities.

Attachment of unique molecular identifiers was made to individual cDNA molecules. MiXCR was run by TCRdb on the 5' RACE reads, yielding one entry per CDR3 protein. The data hold tens of thousands of distinct CDR3 sequences, with roughly a sixth observed a single time. This clonotype was sampled from an adult who was a healthcare worker with PCR-confirmed SARS-CoV-2 infection or an uninfected control (not recorded which). The chain links TRBV27 to TRBJ2-3; D remains ambiguous. Sequencing input: whole blood. The CDR3, as DNA: TGTGCCAGCACGAGGCAGCACACAGATACGCAGTATTTT. Translation: CASTRQHTDTQYF.